Included here is one T cell receptor (beta chain) sequence, with context. The antigen it recognizes is unknown. No per-base quality is available; no much larger clone lies one base away. The data were taken from a study of control samples from healthy donors and cancer patients (dated by TCRdb to about 2020). The method behind the library was the immunoSEQ multiplex PCR assay. TCRdb limited this immuneACCESS table to in-frame rearrangements with V and J called. A share of clones is missing; checked studies link under half to unresolved V genes, and the rest is unexplained. The sample data list more than 140,000 clones, and 75% to 95% of these were observed just once. Around 7.3% of the sample belongs to the ten largest clones. The CDR3 runs 14 residues from the cysteine to the phenylalanine. This entry keeps only the CDR3 DNA: 42 bases, framed from base 1. V loses 3 bases of germline sequence and J loses 6 bases, and the interval between the two ends is 12 bases. The germline V gene supplies CDR1 MDHEN and CDR2 SYDVKM.

The receptor's source is a young man in good health. Recombination linked TRBV28 to TRBJ1-5, and possibly TRBD1, on 5 matching bases. Material: blood. The CDR3 corresponds to CASSFIGGSQPQHF. The DNA sequence is as follows: TGTGCCAGCAGTTTTATCGGGGGGTCTCAGCCCCAGCATTTT.